A selection of T cell receptor beta chains follows, all from one sample in a study of CD8 T cells in Susac syndrome. TCRdb reprocessed the immunoSEQ multiplex PCR reads with MiXCR, giving one entry per CDR3 protein. The sample contains some 450,000 distinct CDR3 sequences, more than 80% of which appear only once. Source material: CD8+ T cells from PBMCs. The receptors stem from a human donor with multiple sclerosis. CDR3s include the opening cysteine and the closing phenylalanine or tryptophan. The order of the fields is J gene, clone size, V gene, D gene, CDR3 DNA, CDR3 protein. The D gene is left open where the match is weak. A row's size may be missing; if present it is once, few, many or a size class.

j_gene: TRBJ2-2
abundance: few
v_gene: TRBV6-1
d_gene: TRBD2
CDR3nt: TGTGCCAGCAGACGGGGGCGGGAGGATTCCGGGGAGCTGTTTTTT
CDR3aa: CASRRGREDSGELFF

j_gene: TRBJ2-5
abundance: once
v_gene: TRBV6-6
d_gene: .
CDR3nt: TGTGCCAGCAGTTACTCGTCACGAAGCCAAGAGACCCAGTACTTC
CDR3aa: CASSYSSRSQETQYF

j_gene: TRBJ2-3
abundance: .
v_gene: TRBV19
d_gene: .
CDR3nt: TGTGCCAGTGGGGGGACGAAAGATACGCAGTATTTT
CDR3aa: CASGGTKDTQYF

j_gene: TRBJ1-4
abundance: once
v_gene: TRBV7-8
d_gene: .
CDR3nt: TGTGCCAGCAGCTTATACTTAGGAATAAGGCGGGAAAAACTGTTTTTT
CDR3aa: CASSLYLGIRREKLFF

j_gene: TRBJ2-3
abundance: once
v_gene: TRBV5-1
d_gene: TRBD2
CDR3nt: TGCGCCAGCAGCCCCGGGACTAGCGGGGGGGCCGAAATCACAGATACGCAGTATTTT
CDR3aa: CASSPGTSGGAEITDTQYF

j_gene: TRBJ2-3
abundance: .
v_gene: TRBV11-3
d_gene: TRBD2
CDR3nt: TGTGCCAGCAGCTTAGTGACTAGCGGGAGTGGGGCAGATACGCAGTATTTT
CDR3aa: CASSLVTSGSGADTQYF

j_gene: TRBJ1-4
abundance: once
v_gene: TRBV7-6
d_gene: .
CDR3nt: TGTGCCAGCAGCTTGACAGAGGCAACTAATGAAAAACTGTTTTTT
CDR3aa: CASSLTEATNEKLFF

j_gene: TRBJ2-2
abundance: .
v_gene: TRBV7-6
d_gene: TRBD1
CDR3nt: TGTGCCAGCAGTTTTGGGACAGGGATCGGGGAGCTGTTTTTT
CDR3aa: CASSFGTGIGELFF

j_gene: TRBJ2-5
abundance: .
v_gene: TRBV9
d_gene: .
CDR3nt: TGTGCCAGCAGCGTGTTAGTCGGTGGAGTCGGGGAGACCCAGTACTTC
CDR3aa: CASSVLVGGVGETQYF

j_gene: TRBJ1-1
abundance: .
v_gene: TRBV6-5
d_gene: .
CDR3nt: TGTGCCAGCAGTTACTCATCCGAAGCTTTCTTT
CDR3aa: CASSYSSEAFF